These 9 T cell receptor beta chains originate from one sample sequenced in a study of T cell repertoires in cytomegalovirus infection (dated by TCRdb to between 2019 and 2020). For sequencing, an Illumina HiSeq 1500 was employed. The public reads were quality trimmed at Q25 with fastp and then assembled into clones with MiXCR by TCRdb, keeping productive beta chains. Entries are consolidated by CDR3 protein sequence, retaining the most common genes and DNA. In this sample the table shows approximately 500,000 distinct CDR3 sequences, roughly 10% of which occur a single time. The top ten clonotypes cover 10% to 13% of the sample. The source material was PBMCs. The receptors here all came from a human donor in good health (CMV status not recorded). Some clones in this sample may be carry-over from other donors' samples.

This clonotype was counted at least ten times. The chain is built from TRBV7-2 and TRBJ1-2; D perhaps matches TRBD1 (5 bases). From germline, CDR1 is SGHTA and CDR2 FQGNSA. The CDR3 consists of 17 residues. V lost 9 bases and J lost 3, with 26 bases in between. The CDR3 reads CASNLPRDDSRDYGYTF. The CDR3 DNA follows: TGTGCCAGTAACCTTCCCCGGGACGATTCTCGGGACTATGGCTACACCTTC.

V usage is TRBV20-1 and J usage is TRBJ2-2; D uncertain. V was cut by 0 bases and J by 1 base, with 6 bases left in between. This CDR3 comprises 14 residues. Germline-derived CDR1 and CDR2 are DFQATT and SNEGSKA (reference sequence). The CDR3 coding sequence is TGCAGTGCTAGAGATGGCAGGAACACCGGGGAGCTGTTTTTT. Residues: CSARDGRNTGELFF.

The chain combines TRBV20-1 with TRBJ1-6; maybe TRBD1 (5 bases). This CDR3 has 17 residues. Germline V CDR1 and CDR2: DFQATT, SNEGSKA (reference sequence). V lost 3 bases to trimming and J lost 5 bases, with 20 bases between them. DNA for the CDR3: TGCAGTGCTAGGCCGGTACCCACCGGGACGGATAATTCACCCCTCCACTTT. Its translation: CSARPVPTGTDNSPLHF.

A few counts support this clonotype. The gene calls are TRBV10-3 and TRBJ1-1; possible D gene TRBD1, 5 bases. CDR1 and CDR2 from the germline V gene are ENHRY and SYGVKD. With 6 bases removed from V and 4 bases from J, the gap between germline ends came to 18 bases. The CDR3 runs 15 residues. The CDR3 sequence is CAIRDPGARGTEAFF. CDR3 nucleotide sequence: TGTGCCATCAGGGACCCCGGGGCGAGAGGCACTGAAGCTTTCTTT.

This clonotype was recorded a few times. The V call is TRBV13, the J call TRBJ1-6; TRBD1 agrees at 7 bases. V shed 4 bases and J 4 bases; nucleotides not matched to a gene: 10. The CDR3 loop spans 17 amino acids. Germline V CDR1 and CDR2: PRHDT, FYEKMQ (reference sequence). The CDR3 is CASSSSRGGKYNSPLHF. DNA of the CDR3: TGTGCCAGCAGCTCTTCCAGGGGGGGGAAATATAATTCACCCCTCCACTTT.

This clonotype occurred many times. The gene calls are TRBV7-2 and TRBJ2-7; 8 bases are shared with TRBD2. Germline values: CDR1 SGHTA, CDR2 FQGNSA. This CDR3 is 16 amino acids long. With V trimmed by 1 base and J by 0 bases, 5 bases remained unmatched. Here the CDR3 DNA reads TGTGCCAGCAGCTTAGGCCCTAGCGGGTACTCCTACGAGCAGTACTTC. Residues: CASSLGPSGYSYEQYF.

The table lists this clonotype with a few counts. V is TRBV20-1 and J is TRBJ2-7, with 14 bases identical to TRBD2. V gave up 6 bases and J gave up 3 bases; unmatched junction bases: 10. Germline V CDR1 and CDR2: DFQATT, SNEGSKA (reference sequence). The CDR3 is 16 residues long. The CDR3 nucleotides read TGCAGTGCCAACCCGCCGGGACTAGCGGGAGTCTACGAGCAGTACTTC. Translation gives CSANPPGLAGVYEQYF.

This chain connects TRBV5-1 to TRBJ2-1; D may match TRBD1 or TRBD2 (6 bases each). Germline V CDR1 and CDR2: SGHRS, YFSETQ. The ends were cut back, 7 bases at V and 4 bases at J, with 12 bases in the middle. This CDR3 has 13 residues. CDR3 protein: CASRQAGYNEQFF. As DNA, the CDR3 is TGCGCCAGCCGACAGGCGGGGTACAATGAGCAGTTCTTC.

This clonotype was seen repeatedly, ten times or more. The chain recombines TRBV3-1 with TRBJ1-1; D might be TRBD1 (5 bases). Germline V lookup: CDR1 LGHDT, CDR2 YNNKEL (reference sequence). The germline V and J ends were trimmed by 4 bases and 5 bases, with 14 bases remaining between them. This CDR3 region has 14 residues. The CDR3 protein is CASSPTPKGTEAFF. The CDR3 region has the DNA TGTGCCAGCAGCCCTACGCCTAAGGGGACTGAAGCTTTCTTT.